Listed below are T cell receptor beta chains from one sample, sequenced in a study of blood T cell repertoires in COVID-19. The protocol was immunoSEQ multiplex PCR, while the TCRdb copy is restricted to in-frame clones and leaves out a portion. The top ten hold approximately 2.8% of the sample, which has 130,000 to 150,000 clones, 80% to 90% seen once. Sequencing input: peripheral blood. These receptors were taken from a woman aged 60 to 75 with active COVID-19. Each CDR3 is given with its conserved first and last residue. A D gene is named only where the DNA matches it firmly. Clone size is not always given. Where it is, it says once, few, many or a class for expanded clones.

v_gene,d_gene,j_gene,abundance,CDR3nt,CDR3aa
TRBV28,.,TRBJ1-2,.,TGTGCCAGCAGACGGAGGGGATATGGCTACACCTTC,CASRRRGYGYTF
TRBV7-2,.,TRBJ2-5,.,TGTGCCAGCAGCCCTAATAGCGGAGTGGCGAAGACCCAGTACTTC,CASSPNSGVAKTQYF
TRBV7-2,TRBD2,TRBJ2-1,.,TGTGCCAGCAGCGCGACTAGCTGGGATGAGCAGTTCTTC,CASSATSWDEQFF
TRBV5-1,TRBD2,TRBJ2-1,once,TGCGCCAGCAGCTTGGGCGGGACTAGCGGGAGAAGTGAGCAGTTCTTC,CASSLGGTSGRSEQFF
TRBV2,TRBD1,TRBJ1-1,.,TGTGCCAGCAGTCTGGGACAGAGAACTGAAGCTTTCTTT,CASSLGQRTEAFF
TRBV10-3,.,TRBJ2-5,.,TGTGCCATCAGTGAAGATAGAGGGAGGGAGACCCAGTACTTC,CAISEDRGRETQYF
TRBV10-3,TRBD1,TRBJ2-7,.,TGTGCCATCAGTGATCGGGACAGCCGCTCCTACGAGCAGTACTTC,CAISDRDSRSYEQYF
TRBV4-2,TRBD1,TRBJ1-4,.,TGTGCCAGCAGCCCTGTTCGGGACAGCGCAACTAATGAAAAACTGTTTTTT,CASSPVRDSATNEKLFF
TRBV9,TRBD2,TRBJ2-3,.,TGTGCCAGCAGCGTAATGTCTAGCGGGAGGTTTAGCACAGATACGCAGTATTTT,CASSVMSSGRFSTDTQYF
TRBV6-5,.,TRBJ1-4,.,TGTGCCAGCAGTCAGTCAACTAATGAAAAACTGTTTTTT,CASSQSTNEKLFF
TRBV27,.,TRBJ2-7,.,TGTGCCAGCAGTTTGTTGGGGGGCTACGAGCAGTACTTC,CASSLLGGYEQYF
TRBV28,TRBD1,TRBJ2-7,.,TGTGCCAGCACCCGGACAGGGTTCTCCTACGAGCAGTACTTC,CASTRTGFSYEQYF
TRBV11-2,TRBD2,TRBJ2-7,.,TGTGCCAGCAGCTTCCCTACTGTGACTAGCGGGAGTCCCGACGAGCAGTACTTC,CASSFPTVTSGSPDEQYF
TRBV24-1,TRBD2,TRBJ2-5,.,TGTGCCACCAGTGATGGTTGGGGGGGGGAGGAGACCCAGTACTTC,CATSDGWGGEETQYF
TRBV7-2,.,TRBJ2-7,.,TGTGCCAGCAGCTTAGTCGCGGCGACCTACGAGCAGTACTTC,CASSLVAATYEQYF
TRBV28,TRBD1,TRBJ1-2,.,TGTGCCAGCAACAGGGGGGGGACTAACTATGGCTACACCTTC,CASNRGGTNYGYTF
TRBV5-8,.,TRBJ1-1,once,TGTGCCAGCAGCTTTGAGGACACTGAAGCTTTCTTT,CASSFEDTEAFF
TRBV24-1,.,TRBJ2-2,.,TGTGCCACCAGTGATTTTCCAGGGAAGGCTAATTTGGCCGGGGAGCTGTTTTTT,CATSDFPGKANLAGELFF
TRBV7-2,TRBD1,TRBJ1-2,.,TGTGCCAGCAGATTTAGGCGGGACAGGTTCTATGGCTACACCTTC,CASRFRRDRFYGYTF
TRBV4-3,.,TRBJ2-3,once,TGCGCCAGCAGCCAAGAGTGGGCAAGGTATACGCAGTATTTT,CASSQEWARYTQYF
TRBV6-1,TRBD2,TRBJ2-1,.,TGTGCCAGCAGTGGAAGACCGGGGACTAGCGGGAGAAACGAGCAGTTCTTC,CASSGRPGTSGRNEQFF
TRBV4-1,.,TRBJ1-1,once,TGCGCCAGCAGCCAAGTTCCAACAGGGTTAACTGAAGCTTTCTTT,CASSQVPTGLTEAFF
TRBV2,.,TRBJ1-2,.,TGTGCCAGCTTGAGGGAAAGTAACTATGGCTACACCTTC,CASLRESNYGYTF
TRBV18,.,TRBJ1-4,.,TGTGCCAGCTCACCACCGGACAGAACAACTAATGAAAAACTGTTTTTT,CASSPPDRTTNEKLFF
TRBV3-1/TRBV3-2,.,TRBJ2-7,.,TGTGCCAGCAGCCCGGCGGAAGGGGCTCTCCACGAGCAGTACTTC,CASSPAEGALHEQYF
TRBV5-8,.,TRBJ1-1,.,TGTGCCAGCAGCTTGGCCGGGGGAGCGGTTGAAGCTTTCTTT,CASSLAGGAVEAFF
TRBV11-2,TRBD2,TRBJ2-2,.,TGTGCCAGCAGCTTAGATGGCGGGAGGCTCGGGGAGCTGTTTTTT,CASSLDGGRLGELFF
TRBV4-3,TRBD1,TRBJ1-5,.,TGCGCCAGCAGCCAAGAGACAGGGCTTGGTAATCAGCCCCAGCATTTT,CASSQETGLGNQPQHF
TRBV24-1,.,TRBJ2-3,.,TGTGCCACCAGTGATCCCGAGGGAGTCACAGATACGCAGTATTTT,CATSDPEGVTDTQYF